The 6 T cell receptor beta chains in this list originate from one sample, sequenced in a study of cytomegalovirus exposure and HLA in healthy donors. The PCR used 60 Vbeta and 13 Jbeta primers. Clones were sequenced by immunoSEQ multiplex PCR, and TCRdb holds only the in-frame ones, with some missing. The sample consists of fewer than 130,000 clones, over 60% of them appearing once. The sequenced sample consisted of PBMCs. These receptors were taken from a man aged 25 to 40 in good health and CMV-seropositive.

V gene TRBV7-9 combines with J gene TRBJ2-5; 11 nucleotides match TRBD1. The J call is doubtful: the DNA matches TRBJ2-7 better. CDR1 SEHNR and CDR2 FQNEAQ come from the germline V gene (reference sequence). The CDR3 contains 15 residues. CDR3 protein: CASSLVDRGLGEQYF. The CDR3 region has the DNA TGTGCCAGCAGCTTGGTGGACAGGGGGCTTGGCGAGCAGTACTTC.

The chain carries TRBV27 and TRBJ2-7, with D possibly TRBD1 on 6 matching bases. The CDR3 runs 15 residues. Germline CDR1 reads MNHEY; CDR2 reads SMNVEV (reference sequence). The V gene lost 5 bases and the J gene lost 6 bases, with 20 bases spanning the gap. The CDR3 spells CASSPPFAGEGEQYF. CDR3 nucleotide sequence: TGTGCCAGCAGTCCACCTTTTGCAGGGGAAGGCGAGCAGTACTTC.

Remarks on this clone: One end of the junction does not line up with germline, which may come from a read error. J is TRBJ2-5 and V is TRBV5-1; the D is unclear. The CDR3 has 14 residues. Per the germline V gene, CDR1 is SGHRS and CDR2 is YFSETQ. Here the CDR3 DNA reads TGCGCCAGCAGCTTGGTGGCACAGCAAGCGACCCAGTACTTC. Protein sequence: CASSLVAQQATQYF.

The chain uses TRBV27 and TRBJ1-4, with D tentatively TRBD1 (5 bases). The CDR3 consists of 17 residues. Germline CDR1 and CDR2: MNHEY and SMNVEV (reference sequence). V lost 0 bases and J lost 4, with 15 bases in between. Here the CDR3 DNA reads TGTGCCAGCAGTTTATCCCCCAGGGTTGGGCTTAATGAAAAACTGTTTTTT. This encodes CASSLSPRVGLNEKLFF.

The rearrangement joins TRBV29-1 to TRBJ1-3, with D uncertain. Germline V gene lookup returns CDR1 SQVTM and CDR2 ANQGSEA. Deletions cut 6 bases from V and 0 bases from J, with 6 bases between. The CDR3 length is 12 residues. CDR3 nucleotide sequence: TGCAGCGTGCAGTTCTCTGGAAACACCATATATTTT. Translated, it gives CSVQFSGNTIYF.

The V gene is TRBV7-2, the J gene TRBJ1-2; 7 bases align to TRBD1. Germline V gene sequence: CDR1 SGHTA, CDR2 FQGNSA. The CDR3 runs to 14 residues. J was trimmed by 5 bases and V by 5 bases; bases with no gene match: 8. In DNA, the CDR3 is TGTGCCAGCAGCCCTTACGACAGGGCTTATGGCTACACCTTC. Encoded protein: CASSPYDRAYGYTF.